The next 22 T cell receptor beta chains were all read from a single sample in a study of molecular identifiers for immune sequencing clone quantification. TCRdb called the PCR reads again in MiXCR, with one record for every CDR3 protein. Seen here are approximately 500,000 distinct CDR3 sequences, over 20% observed once, and the top ten hold more than 0.8%. The specimen sequenced was naive CD8+ T cells from blood, with Jurkat cell RNA spiked in. Subset of the sample: FACS-sorted CD8+CD4-CCR7+CD45RA+ naive T cells. These receptors were taken from a human donor in good health. Some libraries in this study had Jurkat cell RNA spiked in.

This clonotype showed up many times. The CDR3 loop is CASSLGGTYEQYF. The CDR3 DNA reads TGTGCCAGCAGCTTAGGCGGCACCTACGAGCAGTACTTC. V and J are TRBV7-9 and TRBJ2-7; D ambiguous. The V and J ends lost 1 base and 2 bases respectively, with 6 bases between them. Germline-derived CDR1 and CDR2 are SEHNR and FQNEAQ (reference sequence). The CDR3 length is 13 residues.

This clonotype was counted at least ten times. V gene TRBV4-3 combines with J gene TRBJ2-3, with a possible D match to TRBD2 (6 bases). Germline V gene sequence: CDR1 LGHNA, CDR2 YSLEER. V was clipped by 0 bases and J by 9 bases, with 10 bases between them. The CDR3 contains 13 residues. CDR3 in DNA: TGCGCCAGCAGCCAAGATGCGGGGCAGACGCAGTATTTT. This gives the protein CASSQDAGQTQYF.

There are many counts of this clonotype. The chain has TRBV9 and TRBJ1-2; D unclear. Trimming took off 2 bases at V and 2 bases at J, with 7 bases between the two ends. The CDR3 consists of 13 residues. Germline loops: CDR1 SGDLS, CDR2 YYNGEE. CDR3 bases: TGTGCCAGCAGCGTGTCCACAAACTATGGCTACACCTTC. This translates into CASSVSTNYGYTF.

This clonotype was counted between two and nine times. A much larger clone sits a single nucleotide away, making a read error possible. This chain links TRBV6-6 with TRBJ2-7; D might be TRBD2 (5 bases). Germline CDR1 MNHNY, CDR2 SVGAGI (reference sequence). This CDR3 has 17 amino acids. CDR3 protein: CASCYFDESGARYEQYF. The CDR3 DNA sequence: TGTGCCAGCTGTTACTTCGACGAAAGCGGAGCTCGGTACGAGCAGTACTTC.

Ten or more counts support this clonotype. The chain joins TRBV27 to TRBJ2-3; D tentatively fits TRBD1 or TRBD2 (6 bases each). V was shortened by 2 bases and J by 5 bases, with 11 bases between the two germline ends. Germline V gives CDR1 MNHEY, CDR2 SMNVEV (reference sequence). The CDR3 loop spans 14 amino acids. The CDR3 DNA follows: TGTGCCAGCAGTTTAACTAGCAGGGGAGATACGCAGTATTTT. Residues: CASSLTSRGDTQYF.

A word on this clonotype: Being one base from a much bigger clone, this may be a read error. The chain joins TRBV28 to TRBJ1-5, with a possible D match to TRBD1 (6 bases). The CDR3 has 14 residues. The V gene's germline CDR1 is MDHEN and CDR2 SYDVKM. The CDR3 loop reads CAGSSSGENQPQHF. The CDR3, as DNA: TGTGCCGGCAGTTCCTCAGGGGAAAATCAGCCCCAGCATTTT.

This clonotype was seen a handful of times. The chain employs TRBV5-4 and TRBJ2-5; D is undetermined. Trimming shortened V by 4 bases and J by 2 bases, and 15 bases separated the two germline ends. There are 15 residues in the CDR3. The germline V gene encodes CDR1 SGHNT and CDR2 YYREEE (reference sequence). The CDR3 bases are TGTGCCAGCAGCCTATGGCAGACCAGTCAAGAGACCCAGTACTTC. This translates into CASSLWQTSQETQYF.

The CDR3 sequence: CASSIDIGVGSYEQYF. In DNA, the CDR3 is TGTGCCAGTAGTATAGATATCGGCGTCGGGTCCTACGAGCAGTACTTC. This rearrangement joins TRBV19 to TRBJ2-7; D is ambiguous. Germline CDR1 reads LNHDA; CDR2 reads SQIVND (reference sequence). Between the trimmed V and J ends, which lost 0 bases and 1 base, there was a span of 13 bases. This CDR3 comprises 16 residues.

This clonotype was picked up many times. The chain uses TRBV9 and TRBJ1-1; 12 nucleotides match TRBD1. The CDR3 loop spans 15 amino acids. Germline CDR1 is SGDLS and CDR2 is YYNGEE. V lost 4 bases to trimming and J lost 4 bases; unmatched junction nucleotides: 5. The CDR3 DNA reads as TGTGCCAGCAGCCCGGGACAGGGGGCGGGCACTGAAGCTTTCTTT. Residues: CASSPGQGAGTEAFF.

The chain combines TRBV20-1 with TRBJ2-4; tentative D call: TRBD2 (7 bases). Germline values: CDR1 DFQATT, CDR2 SNEGSKA (reference sequence). There are 17 residues in the CDR3. V shed 7 bases and J shed 0 bases, with 22 bases lying between them. The CDR3 region has the DNA TGCAGTGTTGGGGGGGCAGGGGTAAGACTAGCCAAAAACATTCAGTACTTC. Protein product: CSVGGAGVRLAKNIQYF.

This clonotype was seen repeatedly, ten times or more. The rearrangement joins TRBV7-2 to TRBJ2-7, with 9 bases fitting TRBD1. After removal of 5 bases from V and 3 bases from J, the junction contained 8 bases not matched to a gene. In germline, CDR1 is SGHTA, CDR2 FQGNSA. The CDR3 contains 15 residues. CDR3 in DNA: TGTGCCAGCAGCCTAGGGGGACAGGGTATCTACGAGCAGTACTTC. It is translated as CASSLGGQGIYEQYF.

With regard to this clonotype: This sequence may be a read error, since a much larger clone differs from it by one base. The chain links TRBV7-9 to TRBJ1-4, with D possibly being TRBD1 (5 bases). CDR1 is SEHNR and CDR2 is FQNEAQ in the germline V gene (reference sequence). This CDR3 contains 15 residues. Trimming pared 5 bases from V and 10 bases from J, leaving 20 bases between. CDR3 protein: CASSPDRGIKGKLFF. In nucleotides, the CDR3 is TGTGCCAGCAGCCCAGACAGAGGAATAAAAGGAAAACTGTTTTTT.

The table lists this clonotype with many counts. The chain carries TRBV13 and TRBJ2-7, with 7 bases aligning to TRBD2. The CDR3 is 18 residues long. CDR1 and CDR2 from the germline V gene are PRHDT and FYEKMQ (reference sequence). The V gene end was trimmed by 4 bases and the J gene end by 9 bases; junction bases not matched to a gene: 24. CDR3 protein: CASSSQREGPLSVGGQYF. CDR3 in DNA: TGTGCCAGCAGCTCCCAGAGGGAGGGTCCCCTGAGCGTCGGCGGGCAGTACTTC.

Comments on this clonotype: As the CDR3 is not closed by the conserved phenylalanine or tryptophan, this likely results from a read error. The rearrangement uses TRBV6-2 or TRBV6-3 and TRBJ2-7; 9 bases align to TRBD1. Germline V gene data show CDR1 as MNHEY and CDR2 as SVGEGT. V shed 10 bases, J shed 5 bases, and the junction held 6 bases outside the gene matches. CDR3 length: 12 amino acids. CDR3 DNA sequence: TGTGCCACCGTCGACAGGGGGAACGAGCAGTACTCC. Amino acids: CATVDRGNEQYS.

This clonotype has at least ten counts. One junction end disagrees with the germline gene, perhaps due to a read error. The V and J genes are TRBV4-2 and TRBJ2-7, with a weak D call TRBD2 (5 bases). Germline V gene lookup returns CDR1 LGHNA and CDR2 YNFKEQ. The CDR3 has 13 residues. CDR3 sequence: CASSGGLAYEQYF. The CDR3 DNA follows: TGCGCCAGCAGTGGAGGTCTTGCCTACGAGCAGTACTTC.

The rearrangement joins TRBV3-1 to TRBJ2-5, with D tentatively TRBD2 (6 bases). Germline V gene lookup returns CDR1 LGHDT and CDR2 YNNKEL (reference sequence). The CDR3 runs 13 residues. Trimming stripped 5 bases from V and 4 bases from J, with 11 bases between. This CDR3 is CASSRRGGETQYF. The CDR3 region has the DNA TGTGCCAGCAGCAGGAGGGGCGGAGAGACCCAGTACTTC.

In regard to this clonotype: Given a much more abundant clone one base away, this may be a read error. No DNA is shown, since the ends of the CDR3 on it are uncertain; the CDR3 is the one TCRdb lists. This chain joins TRBV9 and TRBJ1-1; the D call of TRBD1 is as the table states it, not checked on the DNA. Germline CDR1 and CDR2: SGDLS and YYNGEE. The CDR3 sequence runs 16 residues, both termini included. This CDR3 reads CASSVGPGARDTEALF.

This clonotype was observed a few times. This sequence joins TRBV19 and TRBJ2-2; D may correspond to TRBD1 or TRBD2 (5 bases each). The V gene's germline CDR1 is LNHDA and CDR2 SQIVND (reference sequence). CDR3 length: 15 amino acids. V lost 7 bases and J 0 bases, leaving 12 bases between the germline ends. The CDR3 DNA reads TGTGCCAGTACCCCAGGGACCTCGAACACCGGGGAGCTGTTTTTT. Its protein product is CASTPGTSNTGELFF.

About this clonotype itself: A read error may be the cause here, since a much bigger clone is one base away. The rearrangement links TRBV4-3 to TRBJ1-2; 10 bases are shared with TRBD1. The V segment lost 0 bases and the J segment 0 bases; nucleotides outside the gene matches: 4. The V gene's germline CDR1 is LGHNA and CDR2 YSLEER. CDR3 size: 17 residues. The CDR3 spells CASSQDLGTGANYGYTF. The CDR3 DNA reads as TGCGCCAGCAGCCAAGATTTGGGGACAGGGGCTAACTATGGCTACACCTTC.

At least ten counts were recorded for this clonotype. The V gene is TRBV28, the J gene TRBJ2-7; 7 nucleotides agree with TRBD1. This CDR3 is built from 15 residues. The ends lost 5 bases at V and 2 bases at J; junction bases unmatched: 9. Germline-derived CDR1 and CDR2 are MDHEN and SYDVKM. This CDR3 is CASSPYDRAAYEQYF. CDR3 DNA sequence: TGTGCCAGCAGTCCCTACGACAGGGCAGCCTACGAGCAGTACTTC.

This clonotype appeared many times. J is TRBJ2-7 and V is TRBV27; possibly TRBD2 for D (6 bases). The CDR3 contains 17 residues. Trimming pared 0 bases from V and 1 base from J, leaving 16 bases between. Germline CDR1 is MNHEY and CDR2 is SMNVEV (reference sequence). The CDR3 DNA reads as TGTGCCAGCAGTTTATCGGCGGGGCTTGGGGGGTCCTACGAGCAGTACTTC. As protein: CASSLSAGLGGSYEQYF.

This clonotype appeared many times. The rearrangement links TRBV3-1 to TRBJ1-2, with 7 bases that match TRBD1. Looked up from germline, CDR1 is LGHDT and CDR2 is YNNKEL (reference sequence). V trimming: 3 bases; J trimming: 0 bases; junction bases outside the gene matches: 7. This CDR3 is 16 amino acids long. This chain's CDR3 is CASSQDRFSPNYGYTF. For the CDR3, the DNA is TGTGCCAGCAGCCAGGACAGGTTTTCGCCTAACTATGGCTACACCTTC.